A single T cell receptor beta chain is shown here with its context. Its antigen remains unknown. The V segment lost 5 bases and the J segment 6 bases; nucleotides outside the gene matches: 5. Germline-derived CDR1 and CDR2 are SGHTA and FQGTGA. The CDR3 length is 15 residues. The sample originates from a study of response to subunit inactivated influenza vaccine. The study, taken as a whole, reports: Every seasonal influenza vaccination brings in few new T cells, the authors suggested.

A single record per CDR3 protein comes from TCRdb applying MiXCR to the RT-PCR reads. Of fewer than 350,000 distinct CDR3 sequences in the sample, roughly 22% were seen once. The sequence was obtained from a man between 50 and 75 years old who received an inactivated influenza vaccine. This rearrangement joins TRBV7-3 to TRBJ2-2, with 11 positions matching TRBD1. This specimen was PBMCs from blood, taken less than 22 months after vaccination. The CDR3: CASSPGTGGPGELFF. The CDR3, as DNA: TGTGCCAGCAGCCCCGGGACAGGGGGGCCCGGGGAGCTGTTTTTT.